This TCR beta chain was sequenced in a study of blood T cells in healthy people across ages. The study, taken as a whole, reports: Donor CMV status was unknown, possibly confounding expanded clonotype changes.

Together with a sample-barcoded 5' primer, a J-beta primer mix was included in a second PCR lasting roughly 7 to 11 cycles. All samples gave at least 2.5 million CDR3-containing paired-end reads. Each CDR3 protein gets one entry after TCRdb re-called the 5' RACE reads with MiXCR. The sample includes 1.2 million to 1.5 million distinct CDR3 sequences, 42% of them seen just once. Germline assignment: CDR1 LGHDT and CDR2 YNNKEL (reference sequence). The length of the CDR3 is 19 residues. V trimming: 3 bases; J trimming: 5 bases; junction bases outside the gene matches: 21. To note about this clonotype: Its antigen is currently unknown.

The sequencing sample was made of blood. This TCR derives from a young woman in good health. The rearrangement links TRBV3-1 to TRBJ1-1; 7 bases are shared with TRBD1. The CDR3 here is CASSHVGWDSPGQGTEAFF. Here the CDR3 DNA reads TGTGCCAGCAGCCATGTGGGGTGGGACAGCCCCGGTCAAGGGACTGAAGCTTTCTTT.